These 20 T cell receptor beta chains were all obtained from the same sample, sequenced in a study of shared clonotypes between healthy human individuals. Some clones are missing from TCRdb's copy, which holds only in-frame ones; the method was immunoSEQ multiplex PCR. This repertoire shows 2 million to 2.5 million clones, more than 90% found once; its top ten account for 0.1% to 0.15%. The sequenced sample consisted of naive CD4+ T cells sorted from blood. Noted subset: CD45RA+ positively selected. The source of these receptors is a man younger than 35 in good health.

The CDR3 DNA follows: TGTGCCAGCGTCCAGGCCAACTATGGCTACACCTTC. Amino acid sequence: CASVQANYGYTF. V usage is TRBV28 and J usage is TRBJ1-2, with D uncertain. V lost 8 bases and J lost 2, with 9 bases in between. The CDR3 extends over 12 amino acids. The germline CDR1 and CDR2 sequences are MDHEN and SYDVKM.

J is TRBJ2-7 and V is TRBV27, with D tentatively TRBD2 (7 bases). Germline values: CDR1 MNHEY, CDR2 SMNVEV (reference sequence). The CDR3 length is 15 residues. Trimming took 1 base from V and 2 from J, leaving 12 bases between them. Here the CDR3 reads CASSLYGGPPYEQYF. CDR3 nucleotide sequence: TGTGCCAGCAGTTTATACGGGGGGCCCCCCTACGAGCAGTACTTC.

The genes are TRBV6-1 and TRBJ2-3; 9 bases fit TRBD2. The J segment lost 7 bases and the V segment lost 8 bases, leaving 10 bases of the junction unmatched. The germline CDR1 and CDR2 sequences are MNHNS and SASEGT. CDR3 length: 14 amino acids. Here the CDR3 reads CASRGSGGTHTQYF. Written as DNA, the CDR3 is TGTGCCAGCCGTGGAAGCGGGGGGACCCATACGCAGTATTTT.

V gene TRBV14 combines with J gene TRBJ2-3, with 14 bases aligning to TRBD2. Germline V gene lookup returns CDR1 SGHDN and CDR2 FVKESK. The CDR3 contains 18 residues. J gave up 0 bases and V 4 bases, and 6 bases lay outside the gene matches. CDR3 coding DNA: TGTGCCAGCAGCCCTCGACTAGCGGGAGGGACTAGCACAGATACGCAGTATTTT. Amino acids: CASSPRLAGGTSTDTQYF.

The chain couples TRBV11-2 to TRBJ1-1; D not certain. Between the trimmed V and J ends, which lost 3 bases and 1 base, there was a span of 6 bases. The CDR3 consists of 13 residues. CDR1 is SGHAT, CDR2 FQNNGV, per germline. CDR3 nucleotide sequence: TGTGCCAGCAGCTTGGCCAAGAACACTGAAGCTTTCTTT. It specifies CASSLAKNTEAFF. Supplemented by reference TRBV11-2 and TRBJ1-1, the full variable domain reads EAGVAQSPRYKIIEKRQSVAFWCNPISGHATLYWYQQILGQGPKLLIQFQNNGVVDDSQLPKDRFSAERLKGVDSTLKIQPAKLEDSAVYLCASSLAKNTEAFFGQGTRLTVV.

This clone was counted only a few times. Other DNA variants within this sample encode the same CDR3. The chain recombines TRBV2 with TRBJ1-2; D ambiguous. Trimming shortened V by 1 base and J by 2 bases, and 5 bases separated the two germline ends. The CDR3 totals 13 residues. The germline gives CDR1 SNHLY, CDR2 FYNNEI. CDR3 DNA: TGTGCCAGCAGTGAAGGGCCCAACTATGGCTACACCTTC. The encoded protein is CASSEGPNYGYTF.

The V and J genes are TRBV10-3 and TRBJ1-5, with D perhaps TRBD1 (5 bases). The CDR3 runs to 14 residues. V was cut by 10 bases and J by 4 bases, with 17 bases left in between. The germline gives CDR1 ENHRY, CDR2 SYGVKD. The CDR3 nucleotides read TGTGCCACGGGTTTTGAGGGGTTGAATCAGCCCCAGCATTTT. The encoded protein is CATGFEGLNQPQHF.

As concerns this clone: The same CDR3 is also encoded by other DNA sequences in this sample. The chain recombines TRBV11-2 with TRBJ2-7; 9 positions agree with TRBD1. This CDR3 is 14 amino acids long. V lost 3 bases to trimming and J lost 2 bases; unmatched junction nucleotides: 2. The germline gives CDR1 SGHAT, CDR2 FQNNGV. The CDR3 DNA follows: TGTGCCAGCAGCTTTGGGACAGGGCCCTACGAGCAGTACTTC. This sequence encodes CASSFGTGPYEQYF.

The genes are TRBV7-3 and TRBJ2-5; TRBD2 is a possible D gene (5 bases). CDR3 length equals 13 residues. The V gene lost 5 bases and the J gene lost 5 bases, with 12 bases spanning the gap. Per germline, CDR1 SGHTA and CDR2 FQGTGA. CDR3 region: CASSTEGRETQYF. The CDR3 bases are TGTGCCAGCAGCACAGAGGGCAGGGAGACCCAGTACTTC.

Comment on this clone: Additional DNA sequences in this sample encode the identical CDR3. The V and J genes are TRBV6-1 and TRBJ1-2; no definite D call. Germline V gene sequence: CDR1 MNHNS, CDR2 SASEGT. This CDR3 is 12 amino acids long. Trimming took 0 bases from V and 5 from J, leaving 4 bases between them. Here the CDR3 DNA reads TGTGCCAGCAGTGAAGCGGTTTATGGCTACACCTTC. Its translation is CASSEAVYGYTF.

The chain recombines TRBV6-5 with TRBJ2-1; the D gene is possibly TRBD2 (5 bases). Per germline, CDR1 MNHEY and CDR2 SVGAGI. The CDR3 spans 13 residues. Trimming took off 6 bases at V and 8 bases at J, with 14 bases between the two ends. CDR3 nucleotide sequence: TGTGCCAGCAGCCTACTAGGGATCGATGAGCAGTTCTTC. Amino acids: CASSLLGIDEQFF.

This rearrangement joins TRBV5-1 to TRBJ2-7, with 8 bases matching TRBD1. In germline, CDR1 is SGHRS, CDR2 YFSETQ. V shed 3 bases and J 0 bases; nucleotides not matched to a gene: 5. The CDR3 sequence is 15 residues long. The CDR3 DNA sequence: TGCGCCAGCAGCTCGACAGGGGCCGGCTCCTACGAGCAGTACTTC. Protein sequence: CASSSTGAGSYEQYF.

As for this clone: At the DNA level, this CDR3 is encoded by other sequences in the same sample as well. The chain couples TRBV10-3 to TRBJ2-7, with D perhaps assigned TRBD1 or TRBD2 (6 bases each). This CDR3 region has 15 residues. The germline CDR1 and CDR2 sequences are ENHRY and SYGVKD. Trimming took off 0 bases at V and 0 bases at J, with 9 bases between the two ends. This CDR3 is CAISESGGSSYEQYF. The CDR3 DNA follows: TGTGCCATCAGTGAGTCGGGGGGCAGCTCCTACGAGCAGTACTTC.

The CDR3 sequence: CATRGYTEAFF. CDR3 DNA sequence: TGTGCCACTCGGGGGTACACTGAAGCTTTCTTT. The chain has TRBV2 and TRBJ1-1, with D perhaps matching TRBD1 (5 bases). CDR1 and CDR2 from the germline V gene are SNHLY and FYNNEI. V was pared by 10 bases and J by 3 bases, with 9 bases between. This CDR3 spans 11 amino acids.

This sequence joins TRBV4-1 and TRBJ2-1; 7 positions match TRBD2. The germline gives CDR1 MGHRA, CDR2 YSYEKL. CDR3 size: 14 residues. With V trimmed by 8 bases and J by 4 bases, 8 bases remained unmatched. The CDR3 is CASARSGAYNEQFF. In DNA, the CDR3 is TGCGCCAGCGCCAGGAGCGGGGCATACAATGAGCAGTTCTTC.

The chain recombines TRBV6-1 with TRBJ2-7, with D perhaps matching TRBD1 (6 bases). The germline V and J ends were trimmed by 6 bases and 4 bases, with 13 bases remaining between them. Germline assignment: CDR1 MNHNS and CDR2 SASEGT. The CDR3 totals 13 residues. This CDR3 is CASSGQNPYEQYF. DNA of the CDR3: TGTGCCAGCAGCGGACAGAACCCTTACGAGCAGTACTTC.

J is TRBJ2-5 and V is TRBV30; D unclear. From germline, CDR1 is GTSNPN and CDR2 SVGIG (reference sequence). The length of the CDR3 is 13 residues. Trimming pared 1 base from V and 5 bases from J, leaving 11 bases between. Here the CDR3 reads CAWSGSLFETQYF. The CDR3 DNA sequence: TGTGCCTGGAGTGGCAGTCTCTTTGAGACCCAGTACTTC.

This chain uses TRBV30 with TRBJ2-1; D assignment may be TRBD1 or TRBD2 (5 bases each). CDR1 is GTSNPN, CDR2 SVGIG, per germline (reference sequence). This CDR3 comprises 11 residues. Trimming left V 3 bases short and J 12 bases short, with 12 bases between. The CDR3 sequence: CAWSTSGGQFF. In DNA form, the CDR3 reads TGTGCCTGGAGCACCTCTGGGGGGCAGTTCTTC.

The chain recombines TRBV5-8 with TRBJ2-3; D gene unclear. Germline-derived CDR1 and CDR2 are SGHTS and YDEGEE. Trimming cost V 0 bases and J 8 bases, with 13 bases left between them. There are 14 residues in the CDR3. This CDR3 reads CASSLARVVGTQYF. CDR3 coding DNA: TGTGCCAGCAGCTTGGCCCGAGTAGTTGGTACGCAGTATTTT.

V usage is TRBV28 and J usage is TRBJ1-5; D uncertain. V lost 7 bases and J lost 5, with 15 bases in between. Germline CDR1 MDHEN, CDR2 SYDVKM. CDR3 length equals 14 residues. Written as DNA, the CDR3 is TGTGCCAGCATGTTCACTCGGGGTTATCAGCCCCAGCATTTT. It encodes CASMFTRGYQPQHF.